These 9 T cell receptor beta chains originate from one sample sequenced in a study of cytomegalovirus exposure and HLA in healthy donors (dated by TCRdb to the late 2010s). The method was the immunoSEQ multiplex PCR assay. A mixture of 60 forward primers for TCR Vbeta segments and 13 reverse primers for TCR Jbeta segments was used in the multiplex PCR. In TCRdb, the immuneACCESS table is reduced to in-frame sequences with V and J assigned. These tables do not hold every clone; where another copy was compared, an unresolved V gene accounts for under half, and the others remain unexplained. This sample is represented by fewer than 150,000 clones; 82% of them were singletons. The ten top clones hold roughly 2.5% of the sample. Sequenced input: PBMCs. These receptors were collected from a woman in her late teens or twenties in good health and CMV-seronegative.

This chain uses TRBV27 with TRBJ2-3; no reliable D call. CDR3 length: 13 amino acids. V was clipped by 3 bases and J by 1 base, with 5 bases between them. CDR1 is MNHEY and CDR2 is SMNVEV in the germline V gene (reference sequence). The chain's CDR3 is CASSFTGTDTQYF. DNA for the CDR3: TGTGCCAGCAGTTTTACGGGCACAGATACGCAGTATTTT.

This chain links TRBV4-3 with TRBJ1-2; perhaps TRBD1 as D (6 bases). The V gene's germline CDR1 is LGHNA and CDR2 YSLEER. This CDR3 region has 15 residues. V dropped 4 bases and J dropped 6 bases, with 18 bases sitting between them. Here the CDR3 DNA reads TGCGCCAGCAGCCCCCGTCCCCAGGGGCGGAATGGCTACACCTTC. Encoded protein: CASSPRPQGRNGYTF.

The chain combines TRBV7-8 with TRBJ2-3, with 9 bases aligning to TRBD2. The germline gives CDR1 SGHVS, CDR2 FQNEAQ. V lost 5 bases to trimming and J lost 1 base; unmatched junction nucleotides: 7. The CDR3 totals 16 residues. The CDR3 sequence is CASSLLAGGGTDTQYF. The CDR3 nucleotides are TGTGCCAGCAGCCTCCTTGCGGGGGGGGGCACAGATACGCAGTATTTT.

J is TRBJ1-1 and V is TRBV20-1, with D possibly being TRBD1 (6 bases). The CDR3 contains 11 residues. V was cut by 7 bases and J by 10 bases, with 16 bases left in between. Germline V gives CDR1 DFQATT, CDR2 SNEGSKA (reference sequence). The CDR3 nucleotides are TGCAGTGTCCTTAGACAGGCTGGAGCTTTCTTT. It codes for CSVLRQAGAFF.

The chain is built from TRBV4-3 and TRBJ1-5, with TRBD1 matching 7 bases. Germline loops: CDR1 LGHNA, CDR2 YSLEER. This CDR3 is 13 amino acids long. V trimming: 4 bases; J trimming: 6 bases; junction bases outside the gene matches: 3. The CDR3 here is CASSLYRGQPQHF. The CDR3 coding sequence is TGCGCCAGCAGCCTATACAGGGGTCAGCCCCAGCATTTT.

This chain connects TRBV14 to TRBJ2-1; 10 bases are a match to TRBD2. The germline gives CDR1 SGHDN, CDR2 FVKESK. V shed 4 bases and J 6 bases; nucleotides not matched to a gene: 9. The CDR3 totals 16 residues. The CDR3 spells CASSLLAGKGGNEQFF. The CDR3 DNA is TGTGCCAGCAGCCTACTAGCGGGAAAGGGCGGCAATGAGCAGTTCTTC.

The CDR3 sequence is CASSKVSAGRVTEAFF. The CDR3 DNA follows: TGTGCCAGCAGCAAAGTTTCGGCAGGGAGGGTCACTGAAGCTTTCTTT. The J gene is TRBJ1-1, the V gene TRBV21-1. TRBV21-1 is noted as a pseudogene. The CDR3 loop spans 16 amino acids.

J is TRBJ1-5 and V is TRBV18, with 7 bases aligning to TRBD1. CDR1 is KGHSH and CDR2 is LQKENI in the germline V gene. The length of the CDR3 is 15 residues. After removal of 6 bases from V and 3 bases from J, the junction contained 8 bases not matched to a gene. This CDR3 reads CASSLTGIDNQPQHF. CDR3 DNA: TGTGCCAGCTCCCTGACAGGGATTGACAATCAGCCCCAGCATTTT.

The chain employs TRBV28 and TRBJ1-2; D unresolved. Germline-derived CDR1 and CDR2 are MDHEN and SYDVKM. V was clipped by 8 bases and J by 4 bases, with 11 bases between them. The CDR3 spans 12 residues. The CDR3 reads CASRRDSYGYTF. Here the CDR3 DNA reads TGTGCCAGCCGTCGGGATTCCTATGGCTACACCTTC.